The 30 T cell receptor beta chains below all came from one sample that was sequenced in a study of blood T cell repertoires in COVID-19. The data were produced by immunoSEQ multiplex PCR, yet TCRdb's version contains in-frame clones alone and is incomplete. The sample has about 82,000 clones, 70% to 90% seen once. Material for sequencing was peripheral blood. The receptor source for this set is a man older than 75 with active or convalescent COVID-19.

The chain is built from TRBV5-1 and TRBJ2-5; weak D call: TRBD1 (6 bases). The CDR3 has 13 residues. The germline V gene encodes CDR1 SGHRS and CDR2 YFSETQ. Trimming took off 4 bases at V and 10 bases at J, with 17 bases between the two ends. CDR3 sequence (DNA): TGCGCCAGCAGCCGGGACACAGCAAGAGTCCAGTACTTC. Its protein product is CASSRDTARVQYF.

The V call is TRBV4-2, the J call TRBJ2-7; 8 nucleotides agree with TRBD2. V lost 4 bases, J lost 2 bases, and 1 base stayed unmatched. This CDR3 spans 13 amino acids. Germline V gene sequence: CDR1 LGHNA, CDR2 YNFKEQ. CDR3 coding DNA: TGTGCCAGCAGCCGGACTAGCCCCTACGAGCAGTACGTC. Translated: CASSRTSPYEQYV.

The gene calls are TRBV20-1 and TRBJ2-1; a possible D gene is TRBD2 (6 bases). Trimming stripped 3 bases from V and 7 bases from J, with 7 bases between. Germline V gives CDR1 DFQATT, CDR2 SNEGSKA (reference sequence). The CDR3 has 11 residues. The CDR3 nucleotides read TGCAGTGCTAGTCGGGGGAATGAGCAGTTCTTC. Its translation is CSASRGNEQFF.

The chain couples TRBV18 to TRBJ2-3, with 7 bases identical to TRBD2. V lost 3 bases and J lost 4; bases outside the gene matches: 4. CDR3 size: 14 residues. Germline values: CDR1 KGHSH, CDR2 LQKENI. The DNA of the CDR3 is TGTGCCAGCTCACCGTCCGCGGGGGCAGATACGCAGTATTTT. It specifies CASSPSAGADTQYF.

The gene calls are TRBV6-6 and TRBJ1-4; no firm D call. Trimming left V 4 bases short and J 3 bases short, with 15 bases between. CDR1 and CDR2 (germline): MNHNY, SVGAGI (reference sequence). CDR3 length: 16 residues. CDR3 residues: CASSSRSRSANEKLFF. The CDR3 coding sequence is TGTGCCAGCAGTTCCCGTTCACGGTCTGCTAATGAAAAACTGTTTTTT.

J is TRBJ1-1 and V is TRBV5-1; 8 bases line up with TRBD1. The CDR3 loop spans 15 amino acids. Germline CDR1 reads SGHRS; CDR2 reads YFSETQ. Unmatched junction bases numbered 5, after V lost 0 bases and J lost 4 bases. The CDR3 DNA reads as TGCGCCAGCAGCTTGGCCCAGGGGGCTATCACTGAAGCTTTCTTT. This sequence encodes CASSLAQGAITEAFF.

The chain uses TRBV24-1 and TRBJ2-1, with TRBD2 identical over 8 bases. Germline CDR1 is KGHDR and CDR2 is SFDVKD. There are 16 residues in the CDR3. V dropped 4 bases and J dropped 8; count of bases not matched to a gene: 12. The CDR3 DNA reads as TGTGCCACCAGTGACCCCGGAGGCGGGAGGAGAGATGAGCAGTTCTTC. This sequence encodes CATSDPGGGRRDEQFF.

V gene TRBV5-1 combines with J gene TRBJ1-1; D is unresolved. The CDR3 spans 14 residues. Germline V gene sequence: CDR1 SGHRS, CDR2 YFSETQ. Trimming stripped 4 bases from V and 0 bases from J, with 10 bases between. The DNA of the CDR3 is TGCGCCAGCAGCAGGAGGCGGGTGAACACTGAAGCTTTCTTT. It yields the protein CASSRRRVNTEAFF.

This clone was detected only once. J is TRBJ1-5 and V is TRBV28; D remains ambiguous. This CDR3 has 12 residues. V was cut by 2 bases and J by 6 bases, with 5 bases left in between. The germline CDR1 and CDR2 sequences are MDHEN and SYDVKM. CDR3 in amino acids: CASSLEGQPQHF. Written as DNA, the CDR3 is TGTGCCAGCAGTTTAGAGGGTCAGCCCCAGCATTTT.

The CDR3 spells CASSSQGYYEQYV. CDR3 nucleotides: TGCGCCAGCAGTAGTCAGGGATACTACGAGCAGTACGTC. This chain connects TRBV10-2 to TRBJ2-7, with D maybe TRBD1 (5 bases). Germline-derived CDR1 and CDR2 are WSHSY and SAAADI. This CDR3 contains 13 residues. V was trimmed by 5 bases and J by 3 bases, leaving 11 bases between them.

The V gene is TRBV4-1, the J gene TRBJ1-1, with D maybe TRBD1 (5 bases). V lost 2 bases and J 11 bases, leaving 18 bases between the germline ends. Germline V gene sequence: CDR1 MGHRA, CDR2 YSYEKL. CDR3 length equals 14 residues. The CDR3 DNA sequence: TGCGCCAGCAGCCAAACTTGGGGCGGGGAAAAGGCTTTCTTT. It codes for CASSQTWGGEKAFF.

The J gene is TRBJ1-1, the V gene TRBV30; tentatively, D is TRBD1 (6 bases). Germline V gene data show CDR1 as GTSNPN and CDR2 as SVGIG (reference sequence). This CDR3 spans 16 amino acids. V was cut by 1 base and J by 0 bases, with 15 bases left in between. The CDR3 here is CAWSDPGAPVNTEAFF. The CDR3 region has the DNA TGTGCCTGGAGTGACCCAGGGGCGCCAGTGAACACTGAAGCTTTCTTT.

Comments on this clone: The junction and the germline gene differ at one end; a read error may be behind it. The chain recombines TRBV7-7 with TRBJ2-5, with TRBD1 matching 7 bases. This CDR3 comprises 14 residues. Germline-derived CDR1 and CDR2 are SSHAT and FNYEAQ (reference sequence). The CDR3 bases are TGTGCTAGCAGCCAGACAGGGCTCCAAGAGACCCAGTACTTC. It codes for CASSQTGLQETQYF.

The chain recombines TRBV19 with TRBJ2-1; 12 bases line up with TRBD2. Germline assignment: CDR1 LNHDA and CDR2 SQIVND (reference sequence). This CDR3 comprises 16 residues. J was trimmed by 6 bases and V by 4 bases; bases with no gene match: 7. CDR3 in DNA: TGTGCCAGTAGTACCAGGACTAGCGGGACATTCAATGAGCAGTTCTTC. It is translated as CASSTRTSGTFNEQFF.

V gene TRBV6-2 or TRBV6-3 combines with J gene TRBJ1-4; D unclear. V was cut by 2 bases and J by 4 bases, with 11 bases left in between. Per germline, CDR1 MNHEY and CDR2 SVGEGT. The CDR3 extends over 15 amino acids. CDR3 residues: CASSYLGSNNEKLFF. CDR3 nucleotide sequence: TGTGCCAGCAGTTACCTCGGGAGCAATAATGAAAAACTGTTTTTT.

This rearrangement joins TRBV6-5 to TRBJ1-4; D ambiguous. Germline V gene data show CDR1 as MNHEY and CDR2 as SVGAGI. The CDR3 contains 13 residues. Trimming pared 3 bases from V and 8 bases from J, leaving 10 bases between. The CDR3 DNA reads TGTGCCAGCAGTTATCGGGGTAGAGAAAAACTGTTTTTT. It encodes CASSYRGREKLFF.

The chain employs TRBV5-1 and TRBJ2-1, with 9 bases fitting TRBD1. The length of the CDR3 is 15 residues. After removal of 2 bases from V and 5 bases from J, the junction contained 5 bases not matched to a gene. Germline V gene lookup returns CDR1 SGHRS and CDR2 YFSETQ. Here the CDR3 reads CASSLQGAVHNEQFF. CDR3 in DNA: TGCGCCAGCAGCTTACAGGGGGCTGTCCACAATGAGCAGTTCTTC. The variable domain in full, completed from reference TRBV5-1 and TRBJ2-1, reads KAGVTQTPRYLIKTRGQQVTLSCSPISGHRSVSWYQQTPGQGLQFLFEYFSETQRNKGNFPGRFSGRQFSNSRSEMNVSTLELGDSALYLCASSLQGAVHNEQFFGPGTRLTVL.

V usage is TRBV7-2 and J usage is TRBJ2-2, with D possibly matching TRBD2 (6 bases). Per germline, CDR1 SGHTA and CDR2 FQGNSA. The ends were cut back, 2 bases at V and 3 bases at J, with 13 bases in the middle. This CDR3 has 16 amino acids. CDR3: CASSLLGAGYTGELFF. The DNA of the CDR3 is TGTGCCAGCAGCTTATTAGGGGCGGGGTACACCGGGGAGCTGTTTTTT.

The rearrangement links TRBV29-1 to TRBJ2-3; 11 bases are shared with TRBD2. With V trimmed by 7 bases and J by 4 bases, 10 bases remained unmatched. Germline V gene lookup returns CDR1 SQVTM and CDR2 ANQGSEA. The CDR3 totals 15 residues. The CDR3 spells CSAGGGLADADTQYF. The CDR3 DNA reads TGCAGCGCTGGGGGGGGACTAGCGGACGCAGATACGCAGTATTTT.

The chain links TRBV5-1 to TRBJ2-5; D is perhaps TRBD1 (5 bases). Germline assignment: CDR1 SGHRS and CDR2 YFSETQ. The CDR3 runs 15 residues. V lost 0 bases and J lost 0, with 9 bases in between. The CDR3 is CASSLVDTNQETQYF. CDR3 DNA: TGCGCCAGCAGCTTGGTGGACACCAACCAAGAGACCCAGTACTTC.

The chain couples TRBV4-1 to TRBJ1-4, with unresolved D. The V and J ends lost 8 bases and 2 bases respectively, with 15 bases between them. This CDR3 has 15 amino acids. Looked up from germline, CDR1 is MGHRA and CDR2 is YSYEKL. CDR3 sequence (DNA): TGCGCCAGCGCTAACATAGAGGTCACTAATGAAAAACTGTTTTTT. It specifies CASANIEVTNEKLFF.

The rearrangement uses TRBV11-3 and TRBJ1-2; no firm D call. The germline CDR1 and CDR2 sequences are SGHNT and YENEEA. The CDR3 totals 13 residues. Trimming removed 5 bases at V and 5 bases at J, with 12 bases between. CDR3 sequence: CASSPREGYGYTF. CDR3 in DNA: TGTGCCAGCAGCCCCCGGGAGGGTTATGGCTACACCTTC. Based on the CDR3 plus reference TRBV11-3 and TRBJ1-2, the full variable domain is EAGVVQSPRYKIIEKKQPVAFWCNPISGHNTLYWYLQNLGQGPELLIRYENEEAVDDSQLPKDRFSAERLKGVDSTLKIQPAELGDSAVYLCASSPREGYGYTFGSGTRLTVV.

J is TRBJ1-2 and V is TRBV27; D unresolved. Trimming pared 2 bases from V and 1 base from J, leaving 8 bases between. Germline CDR1 MNHEY, CDR2 SMNVEV (reference sequence). This CDR3 region has 14 residues. The CDR3 bases are TGTGCCAGCAGTTTAGCGGGAAATAACTATGGCTACACCTTC. Translated, it gives CASSLAGNNYGYTF.

The V gene is TRBV24-1, the J gene TRBJ2-5, with no clear D. Germline-derived CDR1 and CDR2 are KGHDR and SFDVKD. Trimming left V 0 bases short and J 4 bases short, with 5 bases between. This CDR3 comprises 13 residues. CDR3 sequence: CATSDLHGETQYF. The CDR3 DNA follows: TGTGCCACCAGTGATTTGCACGGAGAGACCCAGTACTTC.

The chain recombines TRBV2 with TRBJ1-1, with TRBD1 matching over 7 bases. Trimming removed 2 bases from V and 6 bases from J; junction bases left unmatched: 0. Per germline, CDR1 SNHLY and CDR2 FYNNEI. The length of the CDR3 is 12 residues. CDR3 DNA: TGTGCCAGCAGTGAAAGGGGGCCTGAAGCTTTCTTT. Translated, it gives CASSERGPEAFF.

This sequence joins TRBV19 and TRBJ1-2; perhaps TRBD1 as D (6 bases). Germline values: CDR1 LNHDA, CDR2 SQIVND (reference sequence). This CDR3 is built from 12 residues. V was shortened by 7 bases and J by 8 bases, with 14 bases between the two germline ends. The CDR3 sequence: CASTGGLKGYTF. The CDR3 coding sequence is TGTGCCAGTACCGGGGGGCTAAAAGGCTACACCTTC. The full variable domain, completed using reference TRBV19 and TRBJ1-2, is DGGITQSPKYLFRKEGQNVTLSCEQNLNHDAMYWYRQDPGQGLRLIYYSQIVNDFQKGDIAEGYSVSREKKESFPLTVTSAQKNPTAFYLCASTGGLKGYTFGSGTRLTVV.

The chain joins TRBV4-1 to TRBJ2-3; tentatively, D is TRBD1 (6 bases). Germline assignment: CDR1 MGHRA and CDR2 YSYEKL. Between the trimmed V and J ends, which lost 0 bases and 1 base, there was a span of 17 bases. This CDR3 spans 18 amino acids. The CDR3 sequence is CASSQDRNGEGGTDTQYF. In nucleotides, the CDR3 is TGCGCCAGCAGCCAAGATAGGAACGGAGAGGGGGGCACAGATACGCAGTATTTT.

V gene TRBV19 combines with J gene TRBJ2-6, with 9 bases fitting TRBD1. CDR3 length equals 18 residues. V was clipped by 3 bases and J by 0 bases; unmatched bases: 6. CDR1 is LNHDA and CDR2 is SQIVND in the germline V gene (reference sequence). The CDR3 region is CASSIRDRAVSGANVLTF. In DNA, the CDR3 is TGTGCCAGTAGTATCCGGGACAGGGCCGTCTCTGGGGCCAACGTCCTGACTTTC.

CDR3 residues: CASHLNTEAFF. The CDR3 bases are TGTGCCAGCCATCTGAACACTGAAGCTTTCTTT. This chain connects TRBV28 to TRBJ1-1, with unresolved D. Trimming removed 8 bases from V and 0 bases from J, with 4 bases in between. This CDR3 region has 11 residues. Germline V gene lookup returns CDR1 MDHEN and CDR2 SYDVKM.

The chain carries TRBV29-1 and TRBJ1-1; tentatively, D is TRBD1 (5 bases). Germline V gene lookup returns CDR1 SQVTM and CDR2 ANQGSEA. V was cut by 4 bases and J by 10 bases, with 16 bases left in between. The CDR3 has 12 amino acids. The CDR3 DNA reads TGCAGCGTTGGGGGGGGTGTCGTCCGAGCTTTCTTT. It specifies CSVGGGVVRAFF. The full variable domain, completed using reference TRBV29-1 and TRBJ1-1, is SAVISQKPSRDICQRGTSLTIQCQVDSQVTMMFWYRQQPGQSLTLIATANQGSEATYESGFVIDKFPISRPNLTFSTLTVSNMSPEDSSIYLCSVGGGVVRAFFGQGTRLTVV.